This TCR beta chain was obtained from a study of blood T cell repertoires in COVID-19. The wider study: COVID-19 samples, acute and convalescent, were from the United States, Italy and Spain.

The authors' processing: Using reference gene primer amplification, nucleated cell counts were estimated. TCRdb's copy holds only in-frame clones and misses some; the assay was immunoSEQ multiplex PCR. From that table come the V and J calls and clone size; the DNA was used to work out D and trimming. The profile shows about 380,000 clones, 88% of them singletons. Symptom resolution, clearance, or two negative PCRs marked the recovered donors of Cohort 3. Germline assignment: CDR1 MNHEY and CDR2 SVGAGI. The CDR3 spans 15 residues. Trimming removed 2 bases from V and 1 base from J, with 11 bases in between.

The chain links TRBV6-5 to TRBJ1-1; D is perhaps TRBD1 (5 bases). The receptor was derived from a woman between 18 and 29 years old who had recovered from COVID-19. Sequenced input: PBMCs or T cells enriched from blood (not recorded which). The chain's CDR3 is CASSYLGTENTEAFF. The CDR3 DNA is TGTGCCAGCAGTTACCTGGGGACTGAGAACACTGAAGCTTTCTTT.